The 23 T cell receptor beta chains below were found in one sample sequenced in a study of CD8+ T cells in alopecia areata. It was cDNA, reverse transcribed from extracted RNA, that served as the sequencing template. TCRdb's copy holds only in-frame clones and misses some; the assay was immunoSEQ multiplex PCR. The table records 30,000 to 40,000 clones, about three quarters of them present only once. The sequencing input was NKG2D-low CD8+ T cells sorted from blood. The source is a human donor with alopecia areata.

The J gene is TRBJ2-3, the V gene TRBV5-1; 7 nucleotides align to TRBD2. Looked up from germline, CDR1 is SGHRS and CDR2 is YFSETQ. There are 15 residues in the CDR3. The junction had 6 bases not matched to a gene; V was cut back by 4 bases and J by 1 base. The chain's CDR3 is CASSLGGYGTDTQYF. The DNA for the CDR3 is TGCGCCAGCAGCCTCGGGGGGTACGGCACAGATACGCAGTATTTT.

The rearrangement joins TRBV27 to TRBJ2-5; 13 positions agree with TRBD2. CDR1 and CDR2 (germline): MNHEY, SMNVEV (reference sequence). The length of the CDR3 is 14 residues. V lost 6 bases, J lost 5 bases, and 3 bases stayed unmatched. CDR3 loop: CASRGLAGRETQYF. The CDR3 nucleotides read TGTGCCAGCAGGGGACTAGCGGGACGGGAGACCCAGTACTTC.

This chain joins TRBV6-5 and TRBJ2-3, with 8 bases matching TRBD1. V lost 2 bases and J lost 1; bases outside the gene matches: 2. The germline V gene has CDR1 MNHEY and CDR2 SVGAGI. The CDR3 length is 15 residues. CDR3 sequence (DNA): TGTGCCAGCAGTTACCCGACAGGGGGCACAGATACGCAGTATTTT. Translated: CASSYPTGGTDTQYF.

This rearrangement joins TRBV4-1 to TRBJ1-1; D unresolved. Trimming left V 0 bases short and J 0 bases short, with 5 bases between. Germline CDR1 and CDR2: MGHRA and YSYEKL. This CDR3 has 14 amino acids. Here the CDR3 DNA reads TGCGCCAGCAGCCAAGAGGGCCTGAACACTGAAGCTTTCTTT. Protein: CASSQEGLNTEAFF.

The chain uses TRBV6-6 and TRBJ2-7; maybe TRBD1 (5 bases). Trimming cost V 9 bases and J 2 bases, with 17 bases left between them. Per germline, CDR1 MNHNY and CDR2 SVGAGI (reference sequence). The CDR3 is 14 amino acids. Here the CDR3 reads CASASPSGTYEQYF. The CDR3 coding sequence is TGTGCCAGTGCCTCCCCCTCAGGGACCTACGAGCAGTACTTC.

This chain connects TRBV4-1 to TRBJ1-1; D is perhaps TRBD1 (6 bases). The CDR3 is 15 residues long. V gave up 2 bases and J gave up 0 bases, with 10 bases separating them. The germline gives CDR1 MGHRA, CDR2 YSYEKL. CDR3 region: CASSQSDRLNTEAFF. The CDR3 DNA sequence: TGCGCCAGCAGCCAATCCGACAGGCTGAACACTGAAGCTTTCTTT.

The chain carries TRBV30 and TRBJ2-2, with D possibly TRBD2 on 7 matching bases. This CDR3 is built from 15 residues. Trimming removed 5 bases at V and 3 bases at J, with 16 bases between. Germline values: CDR1 GTSNPN, CDR2 SVGIG (reference sequence). This CDR3 reads CAWGNGGQDTGELFF. CDR3 DNA sequence: TGTGCCTGGGGTAACGGGGGGCAGGACACCGGGGAGCTGTTTTTT.

This clone is a singleton in its sample. This chain links TRBV7-9 with TRBJ2-5; tentatively, D is TRBD1 or TRBD2 (5 bases each). In germline, CDR1 is SEHNR, CDR2 FQNEAQ (reference sequence). CDR3 length equals 14 residues. Trimming removed 5 bases from V and 0 bases from J, with 10 bases in between. The CDR3 bases are TGTGCCAGCAGCATGTCGGGACACCAAGAGACCCAGTACTTC. Amino acid sequence: CASSMSGHQETQYF.

This clone was counted a few times. V is TRBV13 and J is TRBJ2-5; D gene unclear. The CDR3 has 13 residues. Trimming shortened V by 5 bases and J by 2 bases, and 9 bases separated the two germline ends. Germline values: CDR1 PRHDT, CDR2 FYEKMQ (reference sequence). This chain's CDR3 is CASSLEDQETQYF. CDR3 DNA: TGTGCCAGCAGCCTAGAGGATCAAGAGACCCAGTACTTC.

The gene calls are TRBV29-1 and TRBJ1-2, with 8 bases fitting TRBD1. The length of the CDR3 is 14 residues. Germline CDR1 SQVTM, CDR2 ANQGSEA. V gave up 5 bases and J gave up 6 bases; unmatched junction bases: 11. The CDR3, as DNA: TGCAGCGTTCCCCCCCAGGGGGCGGATGATGGCTACACCTTC. Translated, it gives CSVPPQGADDGYTF.

The V call is TRBV6-5, the J call TRBJ2-3; 8 nucleotides agree with TRBD1. The CDR3 has 15 amino acids. Per the germline V gene, CDR1 is MNHEY and CDR2 is SVGAGI. Trimming cost V 6 bases and J 2 bases; bases outside gene matches: 7. The CDR3 reads CASSEGGQDTDTQYF. CDR3 bases: TGTGCCAGCAGCGAGGGGGGACAGGACACAGATACGCAGTATTTT.

The V and J genes are TRBV4-2 and TRBJ2-5, with a weak D call TRBD2 (6 bases). The V end lost 4 bases, the J end lost 3 bases, and 12 bases lay between the germline ends. The CDR3 has 14 amino acids. Germline CDR1 reads LGHNA; CDR2 reads YNFKEQ. CDR3 in amino acids: CASSLGSGKETQYF. As DNA, the CDR3 is TGTGCCAGCAGCCTAGGTAGCGGAAAAGAGACCCAGTACTTC.

This clone appeared a single time. The chain has TRBV29-1 and TRBJ2-3; 10 bases agree with TRBD2. Trimming removed 4 bases from V and 5 bases from J; junction bases left unmatched: 9. The CDR3 extends over 15 amino acids. Germline V lookup: CDR1 SQVTM, CDR2 ANQGSEA. The CDR3 is CSVGSAGGLGDTQYF. The CDR3 nucleotides are TGCAGCGTTGGATCAGCGGGAGGGCTGGGAGATACGCAGTATTTT.

V and J are TRBV7-9 and TRBJ2-1; no clear D. CDR1 is SEHNR and CDR2 is FQNEAQ in the germline V gene (reference sequence). V was pared by 2 bases and J by 5 bases, with 4 bases between. The CDR3 loop spans 12 amino acids. CDR3 DNA: TGTGCCAGCAGCTTACCCGACAATGAGCAGTTCTTC. Amino acids: CASSLPDNEQFF.

This clone was recorded only once. V is TRBV25-1 and J is TRBJ1-1; D might be TRBD1 (6 bases). CDR1 and CDR2 from the germline V gene are MGHDK and SYGVNS. This CDR3 has 14 amino acids. Between the trimmed V and J ends, which lost 2 bases and 2 bases, there was a span of 9 bases. The CDR3 DNA follows: TGTGCCAGCAGTGAAAGGGGGGGAAACACTGAAGCTTTCTTT. Translation gives CASSERGGNTEAFF. The entire variable domain, with the rest obtained from reference TRBV25-1 and TRBJ1-1, is as follows: EADIYQTPRYLVIGTGKKITLECSQTMGHDKMYWYQQDPGMELHLIHYSYGVNSTEKGDLSSESTVSRIRTEHFPLTLESARPSHTSQYLCASSERGGNTEAFFGQGTRLTVV.

This rearrangement joins TRBV27 to TRBJ1-1; TRBD1 is a possible D gene (5 bases). The germline V and J ends were trimmed by 0 bases and 1 base, with 6 bases remaining between them. The CDR3 is made up of 14 amino acids. From germline, CDR1 is MNHEY and CDR2 SMNVEV (reference sequence). The CDR3 is CASSLSGTNTEAFF. In DNA, the CDR3 is TGTGCCAGCAGTTTATCAGGGACGAACACTGAAGCTTTCTTT.

A word on this clone: Germline and junction disagree at one end, which may indicate a read error. The rearrangement links TRBV7-7 to TRBJ2-5; tentative D call: TRBD1 (5 bases). From germline, CDR1 is SSHAT and CDR2 FNYEAQ (reference sequence). The CDR3 has 14 amino acids. The CDR3 nucleotides are TGTGCTAGCAGTTCTAGGGGTTCCCAAGAGACCCAGTACTTC. It is translated as CASSSRGSQETQYF. Drawing the rest from reference TRBV7-7 and TRBJ2-5, the complete variable domain is GAGVSQSPRYKVTKRGQDVTLRCDPISSHATLYWYQQALGQGPEFLTYFNYEAQPDKSGLPSDRFSAERPEGSISTLTIQRTEQRDSAMYRCASSSRGSQETQYFGPGTRLLVL.

The rearrangement joins TRBV29-1 to TRBJ1-1; tentative D call: TRBD1 (6 bases). CDR3 length: 13 residues. V was shortened by 4 bases and J by 4 bases, with 13 bases between the two germline ends. Germline V gene data show CDR1 as SQVTM and CDR2 as ANQGSEA. This chain's CDR3 is CSVVSGAGTEAFF. The CDR3 DNA is TGCAGCGTTGTGTCAGGGGCTGGCACTGAAGCTTTCTTT.

This sequence joins TRBV6-5 and TRBJ2-3; D is possibly TRBD1 or TRBD2 (5 bases each). CDR1 is MNHEY and CDR2 is SVGAGI in the germline V gene. Trimming removed 9 bases at V and 0 bases at J, with 16 bases between. The CDR3 runs 15 residues. CDR3 protein: CARYRGAESTDTQYF. The CDR3 coding sequence is TGTGCCAGATACAGAGGGGCAGAGAGCACAGATACGCAGTATTTT.

The chain combines TRBV27 with TRBJ2-7, with no clear D. In germline, CDR1 is MNHEY, CDR2 SMNVEV (reference sequence). Trimming shortened V by 5 bases and J by 0 bases, and 17 bases separated the two germline ends. The CDR3 has 16 amino acids. The chain's CDR3 is CASSPVGRVSSYEQYF. CDR3 bases: TGTGCCAGCAGTCCCGTGGGTCGCGTCAGCTCCTACGAGCAGTACTTC.

The gene calls are TRBV5-6 and TRBJ2-7; 13 bases are shared with TRBD2. The trim removed 4 bases at V and 0 bases at J, leaving 13 bases unmatched. CDR1 is SGHDT and CDR2 is YYEEEE in the germline V gene. This CDR3 comprises 19 residues. In DNA form, the CDR3 reads TGTGCCAGCAGCCCGTACCCCCAGGGACTAGCGGGGTCCTCCTACGAGCAGTACTTC. This codes for CASSPYPQGLAGSSYEQYF.

V is TRBV5-4 and J is TRBJ2-3, with 9 bases matching TRBD2. With 5 bases clipped from V and 0 bases from J, the junction kept 7 bases outside the gene matches. The CDR3 runs 16 residues. Germline CDR1 reads SGHNT; CDR2 reads YYREEE (reference sequence). CDR3 in amino acids: CASRDLAGISTDTQYF. CDR3 bases: TGTGCCAGCAGAGACCTAGCGGGGATAAGCACAGATACGCAGTATTTT.

This clone has just a few counts. The V call is TRBV4-3, the J call TRBJ2-7; TRBD1 matches 11 bases. The CDR3 loop spans 16 amino acids. Trimming cost V 0 bases and J 3 bases; bases outside gene matches: 4. The germline V gene has CDR1 LGHNA and CDR2 YSLEER. CDR3 residues: CASSQEGGTGGYEQYF. The CDR3 DNA reads as TGCGCCAGCAGCCAAGAAGGCGGGACAGGGGGCTACGAGCAGTACTTC.